This T cell receptor (beta chain) was identified during a study of OX40 agonist ivuxolimab in advanced cancers. Measured with immunoSEQ multiplex PCR; TCRdb has only the in-frame clones, and not every one. The repertoire holds tens of thousands of clones, with about 87% as singletons. The CDR3 has 14 residues. The V end lost 1 base, the J end lost 2 bases, and 8 bases lay between the germline ends. Germline V gene data show CDR1 as SGHVS and CDR2 as FNYEAQ. This sequence was found in an adult with an advanced solid tumor such as melanoma, head and neck, liver or kidney cancer. This specimen was CD4+ or CD8+ T cells sorted from blood, taken in a trial of the OX40 agonist ivuxolimab. This chain connects TRBV7-6 to TRBJ1-1; D unresolved. This CDR3 reads CASSLVSSNTEAFF. The CDR3 bases are TGTGCCAGCAGCTTAGTTTCCAGTAACACTGAAGCTTTCTTT.